These T cell receptor beta chains were read from a single sample in a study of blood T cell repertoires in COVID-19. The protocol was immunoSEQ multiplex PCR, while the TCRdb copy is restricted to in-frame clones and leaves out a portion. The sample includes 180,000 or so clones, 75% to 90% seen only once; the top ten take roughly 7.7%. The sample comprised peripheral blood. These receptor sequences come from an older woman with acute or convalescent COVID-19. Each CDR3 is given with its conserved first and last residue. A D gene is named only where the DNA matches it firmly. Some rows mark clone size as missing; the rest say once, few, many or name a class of expanded clone.

J: TRBJ2-3; size: once; D: TRBD2; V: TRBV6-5; DNA: TGTGCCAGCAGTTACCGGGGGGGTCGTCTCAGAGATACGCAGTATTTT; CDR3: CASSYRGGRLRDTQYF
J: TRBJ1-3; size: -; D: -; V: TRBV11-2; DNA: TGTGCCAGCAGTTCTAAGACAGTCTACTCTGGAAACACCATATATTTT; CDR3: CASSSKTVYSGNTIYF
J: TRBJ1-2; size: -; D: TRBD1; V: TRBV3-1/TRBV3-2; DNA: TGTGCCAGCAGCCAGCCCCGGGACAGCTATGGCTACACCTTC; CDR3: CASSQPRDSYGYTF
J: TRBJ1-2; size: -; D: -; V: TRBV28; DNA: TGTGCCAGCAGTCGAACGACCGGACTCATGGGCTACACCTTC; CDR3: CASSRTTGLMGYTF
J: TRBJ2-7; size: -; D: TRBD1; V: TRBV3-1/TRBV3-2; DNA: TGTGCCAGCAGTATATCAGACAGGGGGCTAATGTCCTACGAGCAGTACTTC; CDR3: CASSISDRGLMSYEQYF
J: TRBJ2-1; size: -; D: -; V: TRBV28; DNA: TGTGCCAGCAATAAACGAAGGACAGTTGAGCAGTTCTTC; CDR3: CASNKRRTVEQFF
J: TRBJ1-2; size: -; D: -; V: TRBV4-1; DNA: TGCGCCAGCAGCCAATTTTCCAGGGGAGGGAGTGGCTACACCTTC; CDR3: CASSQFSRGGSGYTF
J: TRBJ2-1; size: few; D: TRBD2; V: TRBV6-5; DNA: TGTGCCAGCAGTTACATGACTAGCGGTCAACCTATCCAGTTCTTC; CDR3: CASSYMTSGQPIQFF
J: TRBJ2-2; size: -; D: -; V: TRBV27; DNA: TGTGCCAGCAGTTTATTCCTCCCGACCGGGGAGCTGTTTTTT; CDR3: CASSLFLPTGELFF
J: TRBJ1-2; size: -; D: -; V: TRBV6-1; DNA: TGTGCCAGCAGTGAAGCGCTTCAGGTGGCAGTCTATGGCTACACCTTC; CDR3: CASSEALQVAVYGYTF
J: TRBJ1-1; size: -; D: -; V: TRBV6-4; DNA: TGTGCCAGCAGTCCCTCCCCAGGGAACACTGAAGCTTTCTTT; CDR3: CASSPSPGNTEAFF
J: TRBJ1-1; size: -; D: TRBD1; V: TRBV6-2/TRBV6-3; DNA: TGTGCCAGCAGCACCCGGGACAGGGGTTCGGGCACTGAAGCTTTCTTT; CDR3: CASSTRDRGSGTEAFF
J: TRBJ2-3; size: -; D: TRBD2; V: TRBV7-2; DNA: TGTGCCAGCAGAGGGGGACTAGCGCCACCCACAGATACGCAGTATTTT; CDR3: CASRGGLAPPTDTQYF
J: TRBJ1-1; size: once; D: -; V: TRBV19; DNA: TGTGCCAGTCAAGCGGGGGCTGAAGGGACTGAAGCTTTCTTT; CDR3: CASQAGAEGTEAFF
J: TRBJ2-5; size: -; D: TRBD2; V: TRBV24-1; DNA: TGTGCCACCAGTCCTGCTGTGGGGGAGGGCCTTGAGGAGACCCAGTACTTC; CDR3: CATSPAVGEGLEETQYF
J: TRBJ1-5; size: -; D: -; V: TRBV7-8; DNA: TGTGCCAGCAGTTTCCCGGAGGGAACGGATCAGCCCCAGCATTTT; CDR3: CASSFPEGTDQPQHF
J: TRBJ1-2; size: -; D: -; V: TRBV6-5; DNA: TGTGCCAGCAGTTATGGACAGACTGGGGGCTATGGCTACACCTTC; CDR3: CASSYGQTGGYGYTF
J: TRBJ2-7; size: once; D: -; V: TRBV10-3; DNA: TGTGCCGGTGGGCGCGAGGGAACCTACGAGCAGTACTTC; CDR3: CAGGREGTYEQYF
J: TRBJ2-7; size: few; D: TRBD2; V: TRBV11-2; DNA: TGTGCCAGCAGCTTAGGTGGGACTAGCGGGATATACGAGCAGTACTTC; CDR3: CASSLGGTSGIYEQYF
J: TRBJ1-2; size: -; D: -; V: TRBV10-3; DNA: TGTGCCATCAGTGAGTCCCGGAGCCCTTCGTCCAACTATGGCTACACCTTC; CDR3: CAISESRSPSSNYGYTF
J: TRBJ1-3; size: -; D: -; V: TRBV28; DNA: TGTGCCAGCAGTCCCCCGGACAGAACTGGAAACACCATATATTTT; CDR3: CASSPPDRTGNTIYF
J: TRBJ2-7; size: -; D: TRBD2; V: TRBV19; DNA: TGTGCCAGTAGTATAGGACTAGCCTTCTACGAGCAGTACTTC; CDR3: CASSIGLAFYEQYF
J: TRBJ1-4; size: -; D: TRBD1; V: TRBV19; DNA: TGTGCCAGTAGATACCAGGGGGCAGAAAGTGAAAAACTGTTTTTT; CDR3: CASRYQGAESEKLFF
J: TRBJ2-3; size: -; D: TRBD2; V: TRBV7-2; DNA: TGTGCCAGCAGCTTAGTGGGGACTAGCGGGAGAAGCAGAACAGATACGCAGTATTTT; CDR3: CASSLVGTSGRSRTDTQYF
J: TRBJ1-2; size: -; D: -; V: TRBV15; DNA: TGTGCCACCAGCAGGGACAGCCTCAACTATGGCTACACCTTC; CDR3: CATSRDSLNYGYTF
J: TRBJ1-5; size: -; D: -; V: TRBV5-1; DNA: TGCGCCAGCAGCTTGGAGGCAGGGGATCAGCCCCAGCATTTT; CDR3: CASSLEAGDQPQHF
J: TRBJ2-5; size: -; D: -; V: TRBV7-8; DNA: TGTGCCAGCAGCCCCCGCACCCGGGAGACCCAGTACTTC; CDR3: CASSPRTRETQYF
J: TRBJ1-2; size: -; D: -; V: TRBV24-1; DNA: TGTGCCACCAGTGATGGGGACTTACCCCATGGCTACACCTTC; CDR3: CATSDGDLPHGYTF
J: TRBJ1-2; size: once; D: -; V: TRBV6-5; DNA: TGTGCCAGCAGGGTAGAGAATCTCTATGGCTACACCTTC; CDR3: CASRVENLYGYTF
J: TRBJ1-1; size: once; D: TRBD1; V: TRBV2; DNA: TGTGCCAGCGATTGGGAGGGACAGGGGACCACTGAAGCTTTCTTT; CDR3: CASDWEGQGTTEAFF
J: TRBJ1-1; size: -; D: -; V: TRBV2; DNA: TGTGCCATCCCGCCGGGAGGATATATGAACACTGAAGCTTTCTTT; CDR3: CAIPPGGYMNTEAFF
J: TRBJ2-1; size: -; D: -; V: TRBV2; DNA: TGTGCCAGCAAGGGGACAACCTACAATGAGCAGTTCTTC; CDR3: CASKGTTYNEQFF
J: TRBJ1-1; size: -; D: -; V: TRBV7-5; DNA: TGTGCCAGAAGCTTAGGGAAGGACAGGAACACTGAAGCTTTCTTT; CDR3: CARSLGKDRNTEAFF
J: TRBJ1-6; size: -; D: -; V: TRBV28; DNA: TGTGCCAGCAGTTATACAGGGCAGCAATTATCACCCCTCCACTTT; CDR3: CASSYTGQQLSPLHF
J: TRBJ1-5; size: -; D: -; V: TRBV6-2/TRBV6-3; DNA: TGTGCCAGCAGTTACGTACGGGGGGGCAGTGGCAATCAGCCCCAGCATTTT; CDR3: CASSYVRGGSGNQPQHF
J: TRBJ2-1; size: -; D: TRBD1; V: TRBV27; DNA: TGTGCCAGCAGTTTATTTGGACAGGGGGCCCTAAATGAGCAGTTCTTC; CDR3: CASSLFGQGALNEQFF
J: TRBJ2-3; size: -; D: TRBD2; V: TRBV7-8; DNA: TGTGCCAGCAGCCAAGGGACTAGCGGACGCACAGATACGCAGTATTTT; CDR3: CASSQGTSGRTDTQYF
J: TRBJ2-6; size: few; D: -; V: TRBV4-1; DNA: -; CDR3: CASSQVGAGSGVTF
J: TRBJ2-1; size: -; D: TRBD2; V: TRBV28; DNA: TGTGCCAGCAGTTTACCAAGCGGGAGTAAGCAGTTCTTC; CDR3: CASSLPSGSKQFF
J: TRBJ2-2; size: -; D: -; V: TRBV11-2; DNA: TGTGCCAGCAGCCTGGAGGGCCGAACCGGGGAGCTGTTTTTT; CDR3: CASSLEGRTGELFF